This T cell receptor (beta chain) was captured by sequencing in a study of T-cell memory formation after mild COVID-19. This clonotype was counted between two and nine times. The germline V gene has CDR1 MNHNY and CDR2 SVGAGI (reference sequence). This CDR3 comprises 13 residues. The V gene lost 5 bases and the J gene lost 9 bases, with 11 bases spanning the gap. TCRdb passed the 5' RACE reads through MiXCR, listing each CDR3 protein once. The sample lists 400,000 to 500,000 distinct CDR3 sequences; about 19% were seen once. This chain uses TRBV6-6 with TRBJ1-6; TRBD1 might be the D (5 bases). This sequence originates from an adult woman who had mild COVID-19 (a few samples of this study predate the infection). Cell type and time point are not known. Sequencing was carried out using PBMCs or a T cell subset sorted from them (not recorded which). The DNA for the CDR3 is TGTGCCAGCAGTGGCAGGGATGGTTCACCCCTCCACTTT. This encodes CASSGRDGSPLHF.